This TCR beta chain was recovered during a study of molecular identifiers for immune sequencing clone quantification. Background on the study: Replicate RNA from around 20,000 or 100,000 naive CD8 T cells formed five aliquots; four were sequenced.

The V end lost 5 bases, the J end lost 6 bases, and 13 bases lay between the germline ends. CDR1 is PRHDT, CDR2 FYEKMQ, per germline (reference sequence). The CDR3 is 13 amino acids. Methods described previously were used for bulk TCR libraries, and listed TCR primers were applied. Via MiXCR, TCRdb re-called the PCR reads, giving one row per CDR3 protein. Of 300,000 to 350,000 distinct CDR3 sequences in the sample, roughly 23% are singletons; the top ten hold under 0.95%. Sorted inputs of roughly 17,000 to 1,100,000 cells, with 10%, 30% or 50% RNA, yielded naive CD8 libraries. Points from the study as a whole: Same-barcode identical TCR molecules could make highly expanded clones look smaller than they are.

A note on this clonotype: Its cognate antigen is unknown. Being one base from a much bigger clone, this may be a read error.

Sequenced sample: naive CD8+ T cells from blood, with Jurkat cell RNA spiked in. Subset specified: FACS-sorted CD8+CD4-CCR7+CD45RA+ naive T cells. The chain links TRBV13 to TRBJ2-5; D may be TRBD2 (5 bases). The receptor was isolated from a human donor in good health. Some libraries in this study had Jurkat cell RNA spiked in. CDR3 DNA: TGTGCCAGCAGCCAAAACGGGGATAAGACCCAGTACTTC. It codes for CASSQNGDKTQYF.